The 17 T cell receptor beta chains below all came from one sample that was sequenced in a study of monozygotic twins with inflammatory bowel disease (dated by TCRdb to the late 2010s). Receptors were amplified or captured by 5' RACE. Sequencing took place on an Illumina HiSeq 2500. TCRdb reprocessed the reads, and each CDR3 protein sequence is entered once, without DNA. Per the sample table, the count is 400,000 or so distinct CDR3 sequences. The top ten hold about 2.6% of the sample. Sequences were obtained from blood. The receptors stem from a human donor with ulcerative colitis or Crohn's disease, or a healthy co-twin of an affected twin (not recorded which).

This chain connects TRBV7-2 to TRBJ2-7; checking the TCRdb D call of TRBD2 is not possible without DNA. Per the germline V gene, CDR1 is SGHTA and CDR2 is FQGNSA. The CDR3 contains 14 residues. The CDR3: CASSGWETSYEQYF.

This rearrangement joins TRBV11-1 to TRBJ2-3; lacking DNA, the TRBD2 call made by TCRdb goes unchecked. The germline CDR1 and CDR2 sequences are SGHAT and FQDESV (reference sequence). This CDR3 has 19 amino acids. CDR3 residues: CASSLRPGASGGALDTQYF.

The V and J genes are TRBV4-1 and TRBJ2-4. This CDR3 spans 12 amino acids. CDR1 is MGHRA, CDR2 YSYEKL, per germline. The CDR3 reads CASSQDNGIRYF.

The chain employs TRBV20-1 and TRBJ1-5; TCRdb reports TRBD1, a call that lacks DNA to check it against. The CDR3 runs to 12 residues. Germline V lookup: CDR1 DFQATT, CDR2 SNEGSKA (reference sequence). The CDR3 reads CSAGEPNQPQHF.

V usage is TRBV4-2 and J usage is TRBJ2-5; TCRdb's D call of TRBD2 is untestable without DNA. Germline V gene sequence: CDR1 LGHNA, CDR2 YNFKEQ. The CDR3 contains 18 residues. The chain's CDR3 is CASSQGALAGGYQETQYF.

This chain links TRBV6-1 with TRBJ2-2; TCRdb selects TRBD2, and the lack of DNA leaves this call unchecked. From germline, CDR1 is MNHNS and CDR2 SASEGT. The CDR3 runs to 16 residues. CDR3 protein: CASSPNSGGAPGELFF.

This rearrangement joins TRBV5-1 to TRBJ2-2. Germline CDR1 SGHRS, CDR2 YFSETQ. The CDR3 contains 14 residues. CDR3 sequence reads: CASRSLTNTGELFF.

This chain uses TRBV20-1 with TRBJ2-7; without DNA, the TCRdb call of TRBD2 cannot be checked. Germline V CDR1 and CDR2: DFQATT, SNEGSKA (reference sequence). The CDR3 spans 12 residues. The CDR3: CSAKAEADEQYF.

The chain links TRBV6-1 to TRBJ2-5; TCRdb designates TRBD1, a call that cannot be tested without DNA. CDR3 length: 16 residues. In germline, CDR1 is MNHNS, CDR2 SASEGT. This CDR3 is CASSERPGGYQETQYF.

V is TRBV28 and J is TRBJ1-5; TCRdb calls TRBD1, which cannot be checked without DNA. The CDR3 extends over 15 amino acids. The germline V gene has CDR1 MDHEN and CDR2 SYDVKM. The CDR3 loop is CASSLGGQGAQPQHF. The variable domain in full, with the rest retrieved from reference TRBV28 and TRBJ1-5, is DVKVTQSSRYLVKRTGEKVFLECVQDMDHENMFWYRQDPGLGLRLIYFSYDVKMKEKGDIPEGYSVSREKKERFSLILESASTNQTSMYLCASSLGGQGAQPQHFGDGTRLSIL.

This chain joins TRBV7-9 and TRBJ2-5; TCRdb returns TRBD1, unconfirmable since there is no DNA. Germline lookup yields CDR1 SEHNR and CDR2 FQNEAQ (reference sequence). This CDR3 contains 15 residues. This CDR3 is CASSLAIWGLETQYF.

The chain carries TRBV9 and TRBJ2-3; TCRdb's assignment of TRBD1 cannot be checked, as there is no DNA. The CDR3 length is 16 residues. CDR1 SGDLS and CDR2 YYNGEE come from the germline V gene. CDR3: CASSPKGQGGADTQYF.

V usage is TRBV21-1 and J usage is TRBJ1-6; TCRdb's D call, TRBD1, is unchecked because there is no DNA. TRBV21-1 is tagged as a pseudogene. This CDR3 has 16 amino acids. CDR3: CASKRQDGSYNSPLHF.

The genes are TRBV12-3 or TRBV12-4 and TRBJ2-7. This CDR3 region has 11 residues. The CDR3 sequence is CASSLATERYF.

This rearrangement joins TRBV7-2 to TRBJ1-5; TCRdb's D gene call, TRBD1, goes unchecked for lack of DNA. The germline V gene encodes CDR1 SGHTA and CDR2 FQGNSA. This CDR3 has 16 amino acids. The CDR3 is CASSFGSQGAGQPQHF.

The rearrangement joins TRBV4-3 to TRBJ2-3; TCRdb calls TRBD2, which cannot be checked without DNA. The CDR3 totals 15 residues. CDR1 LGHNA and CDR2 YSLEER come from the germline V gene. CDR3: CASRQTSFDSDTQYF.

The CDR3 sequence: CASSLGQGGPEAFF. This chain joins TRBV5-8 and TRBJ1-1; TCRdb's D call, TRBD1, is unchecked because there is no DNA. Germline V gives CDR1 SGHTS, CDR2 YDEGEE. The CDR3 covers 14 residues.